These T cell receptor beta chains were read from a single sample in a study of T-cell reconstitution after alpha-beta-depleted transplantation in children. TCRdb reprocessed the PCR reads via MiXCR and lists one record per CDR3 protein. The table has about 580,000 distinct CDR3 sequences, 27% seen once; the top ten hold 30% to 40%. Sequenced material: PBMCs, taken before TCRalphabeta/CD19-depleted stem cell transplant. The origin of the receptors is a boy under two years old with Wiskott-Aldrich syndrome, due to receive a stem cell transplant. Both conserved end residues are part of each CDR3. D genes are given only for firm matches. Expanded clones are given a class, and other clones once, few, many or no size at all.

j_call: TRBJ2-1; d_call: TRBD2; clone_size: -; v_call: TRBV5-1; cdr3_nt: TGCGCCAGCAGCTTGAAACTAGCGGGGGACAATGAGCAGTTCTTC; cdr3_aa: CASSLKLAGDNEQFF
j_call: TRBJ1-4; d_call: TRBD1; clone_size: once; v_call: TRBV12-3/TRBV12-4; cdr3_nt: TGTGCCAGCAGTCTACCGGGACAGGGTTACGAAAAACTGTTTTTT; cdr3_aa: CASSLPGQGYEKLFF
j_call: TRBJ2-6; d_call: -; clone_size: -; v_call: TRBV4-2; cdr3_nt: TGTGCCAGCAGCCCGTCAGGGCCCCCCGGGGCCAACGTCCTGACTTTC; cdr3_aa: CASSPSGPPGANVLTF
j_call: TRBJ2-3; d_call: TRBD1; clone_size: -; v_call: TRBV20-1; cdr3_nt: TGCAGTGCTAGAGTTCGGCGTCAGGGGGGCACAGATACGCAGTATTTT; cdr3_aa: CSARVRRQGGTDTQYF
j_call: TRBJ1-5; d_call: TRBD1; clone_size: -; v_call: TRBV2; cdr3_nt: TGTGCCAGCAGTGGGAAGCGACAGGGGGCGGGCAATCAGCCCCAGCATTTT; cdr3_aa: CASSGKRQGAGNQPQHF
j_call: TRBJ1-4; d_call: TRBD1; clone_size: few; v_call: TRBV18; cdr3_nt: TGTGCCAGCTCACCTCCGGGACAGGGGGGAGAAAAACTGTTTTTT; cdr3_aa: CASSPPGQGGEKLFF
j_call: TRBJ1-3; d_call: -; clone_size: few; v_call: TRBV5-1; cdr3_nt: TGCGCCAGCACCCTCGACAGGACCTCTGGAAACACCATATATTTT; cdr3_aa: CASTLDRTSGNTIYF
j_call: TRBJ2-2; d_call: TRBD2; clone_size: -; v_call: TRBV6-5; cdr3_nt: TGTGCCAGCAGCGTTACTAGCGGGACGAACACCGGGGAGCTGTTTTTT; cdr3_aa: CASSVTSGTNTGELFF
j_call: TRBJ2-1; d_call: -; clone_size: -; v_call: TRBV6-5; cdr3_nt: TGTGCCAGCCGCTTGACTCCCGCCCTTTACAATGAGCAGTTCTTC; cdr3_aa: CASRLTPALYNEQFF
j_call: TRBJ2-3; d_call: -; clone_size: few; v_call: TRBV20-1; cdr3_nt: TGCAGTGCTAGGTTTGAACGGAGACGGAGCCTTCCTAGCACAGATACGCAGTATTTT; cdr3_aa: CSARFERRRSLPSTDTQYF
j_call: TRBJ1-1; d_call: -; clone_size: few; v_call: TRBV6-1; cdr3_nt: TGTGCCAGCAGTGCCTGGGACGTTGAAGCTTTCTTT; cdr3_aa: CASSAWDVEAFF
j_call: TRBJ2-1; d_call: TRBD1; clone_size: -; v_call: TRBV7-9; cdr3_nt: TGTGCCAGCAGCTTGGACGGGACAGGGTATAATGAGCAGTTCTTC; cdr3_aa: CASSLDGTGYNEQFF
j_call: TRBJ1-4; d_call: -; clone_size: -; v_call: TRBV27; cdr3_nt: TGTGCCAGCAGTCAACTCGCTGCAACTAATGAAAAACTGTTTTTT; cdr3_aa: CASSQLAATNEKLFF
j_call: TRBJ2-3; d_call: TRBD2; clone_size: -; v_call: TRBV5-1; cdr3_nt: TGCGCCAGCAGCTTGGTTCTAGCGGTCTATAGCACAGATACGCAGTATTTT; cdr3_aa: CASSLVLAVYSTDTQYF
j_call: TRBJ2-1; d_call: TRBD2; clone_size: few; v_call: TRBV10-3; cdr3_nt: TGTGCCATCAGGGGACTAGCGGCGGGGGATGAGCAGTTCTTC; cdr3_aa: CAIRGLAAGDEQFF
j_call: TRBJ2-6; d_call: -; clone_size: few; v_call: TRBV5-6; cdr3_nt: TGTGCCAGCAGCCAGCTGCCTGGGGCCAACGTCCTGACTTTC; cdr3_aa: CASSQLPGANVLTF
j_call: TRBJ1-1; d_call: -; clone_size: few; v_call: TRBV3-1; cdr3_nt: TGTGCCAGCAGCCAAGAGCTAGGGTCGGGAGCTTACATGAACACTGAAGCTTTCTTT; cdr3_aa: CASSQELGSGAYMNTEAFF
j_call: TRBJ2-1; d_call: TRBD1; clone_size: -; v_call: TRBV27; cdr3_nt: TGTGCCAGCAGCCCGGGACAGTTGCGCAATGAGCAGTTCTTC; cdr3_aa: CASSPGQLRNEQFF
j_call: TRBJ2-2; d_call: -; clone_size: -; v_call: TRBV11-2; cdr3_nt: TGTGCCAGCAGCCCGAAAGTTGGAGGACTCGCGAACACCGGGGAGCTGTTTTTT; cdr3_aa: CASSPKVGGLANTGELFF
j_call: TRBJ2-5; d_call: -; clone_size: -; v_call: TRBV6-5; cdr3_nt: TGTGCCAGCAGTTACGGTGTAGGGGTCGGGGAGACCCAGTACTTC; cdr3_aa: CASSYGVGVGETQYF
j_call: TRBJ2-2; d_call: TRBD2; clone_size: many; v_call: TRBV5-1; cdr3_nt: TGCGCCAGCAGCCTCAGGACTAGCGGGGACACCGGGGAGCTGTTTTTT; cdr3_aa: CASSLRTSGDTGELFF
j_call: TRBJ2-1; d_call: -; clone_size: -; v_call: TRBV29-1; cdr3_nt: TGCAGCGTTGAAGATCGAGAGAGGGGGAAAAACTACAATGAGCAGTTCTTC; cdr3_aa: CSVEDRERGKNYNEQFF
j_call: TRBJ2-7; d_call: -; clone_size: few; v_call: TRBV20-1; cdr3_nt: TGCAGTGCTAGCTGGGCAGGGGCCTCCTACGAGCAGTACTTC; cdr3_aa: CSASWAGASYEQYF
j_call: TRBJ2-7; d_call: TRBD2; clone_size: -; v_call: TRBV7-9; cdr3_nt: TGTGCCAGCAGCTTTCCCGGGACTAGCGACGAGCAGTACTTC; cdr3_aa: CASSFPGTSDEQYF
j_call: TRBJ2-7; d_call: -; clone_size: -; v_call: TRBV3-1; cdr3_nt: TGTGCCAGCAGCCGCCTCGCCTACGAGCAGTACTTC; cdr3_aa: CASSRLAYEQYF
j_call: TRBJ2-7; d_call: TRBD1; clone_size: few; v_call: TRBV5-1; cdr3_nt: TGCGCCAGCAGGTTACCAGGACAGGGCGTTGTGCAGTACTTC; cdr3_aa: CASRLPGQGVVQYF
j_call: TRBJ2-1; d_call: TRBD2; clone_size: -; v_call: TRBV27; cdr3_nt: TGTGCCAGCAGTTTATCCACAGTACTGGGACTAGCGGGAGGAAGCTCCTACAATGAGCAGTTCTTC; cdr3_aa: CASSLSTVLGLAGGSSYNEQFF
j_call: TRBJ2-1; d_call: -; clone_size: -; v_call: TRBV12-3/TRBV12-4; cdr3_nt: TGTGCCAGCAGTTACAGGCAAGGATCCTACAATGAGCAGTTCTTC; cdr3_aa: CASSYRQGSYNEQFF
j_call: TRBJ1-5; d_call: -; clone_size: -; v_call: TRBV15; cdr3_nt: TGTGCCACCAGCAGAGGTATAGGTCAGGGAAATCAGCCCCAGCATTTT; cdr3_aa: CATSRGIGQGNQPQHF
j_call: TRBJ1-2; d_call: -; clone_size: few; v_call: TRBV5-6; cdr3_nt: TGTGCCAGCAGCTGGGGGGGCCAAGGCTACACCTTC; cdr3_aa: CASSWGGQGYTF
j_call: TRBJ2-1; d_call: -; clone_size: -; v_call: TRBV6-1; cdr3_nt: TGTGCCGGCCGGTCACTACGTGAGCAGTTCTTC; cdr3_aa: CAGRSLREQFF
j_call: TRBJ1-5; d_call: -; clone_size: -; v_call: TRBV19; cdr3_nt: TGTGCCAGTACGGGGAACCAACAGGGTTCGGGAGATCAGCCCCAGCATTTT; cdr3_aa: CASTGNQQGSGDQPQHF
j_call: TRBJ2-7; d_call: -; clone_size: -; v_call: TRBV10-3; cdr3_nt: TGTGCCATCAGCCTGGACATTGGCTACGAGCAGTACTTC; cdr3_aa: CAISLDIGYEQYF
j_call: TRBJ2-1; d_call: TRBD2; clone_size: -; v_call: TRBV5-5; cdr3_nt: TGTGCCAGCAGCTTGGTGGCGACTAGCGGGAGTCACAATGAGCAGTTCTTC; cdr3_aa: CASSLVATSGSHNEQFF
j_call: TRBJ2-7; d_call: -; clone_size: few; v_call: TRBV7-2; cdr3_nt: TGTGCCAGCAGCTTAGACGCGGACCCCTACGAGCAGTACTTC; cdr3_aa: CASSLDADPYEQYF
j_call: TRBJ2-5; d_call: TRBD2; clone_size: -; v_call: TRBV5-1; cdr3_nt: TGCGCCAGCAGCTTGAAGGGGACTAGCACCCAAGAGACCCAGTACTTC; cdr3_aa: CASSLKGTSTQETQYF
j_call: TRBJ2-2; d_call: -; clone_size: few; v_call: TRBV20-1; cdr3_nt: TGCAGTGCTAGTTTTGGGGAGCTGTTTTTT; cdr3_aa: CSASFGELFF
j_call: TRBJ2-7; d_call: -; clone_size: few; v_call: TRBV5-4; cdr3_nt: TGTGCCAGCAGCTTGGTTCCAGCGGGACACGAGTGGCAGTACTTC; cdr3_aa: CASSLVPAGHEWQYF
j_call: TRBJ1-6; d_call: TRBD1; clone_size: -; v_call: TRBV20-1; cdr3_nt: TGCAGTGCTAGAAAATCGGGGACAGGGGCCCACAATTCACCCCTCCACTTT; cdr3_aa: CSARKSGTGAHNSPLHF
j_call: TRBJ2-1; d_call: TRBD2; clone_size: -; v_call: TRBV6-1; cdr3_nt: TGTGCCAGCAGAAGATCTCTAGCGGGAAGAGGGTCCTACAATGAGCAGTTCTTC; cdr3_aa: CASRRSLAGRGSYNEQFF
j_call: TRBJ2-7; d_call: -; clone_size: -; v_call: TRBV29-1; cdr3_nt: TGCAGCGCCGAGGGCCCGGGCCCAGCCTACGAGCAGTACTTC; cdr3_aa: CSAEGPGPAYEQYF
j_call: TRBJ2-1; d_call: TRBD2; clone_size: -; v_call: TRBV11-2; cdr3_nt: TGTGCCAGCAGCTGGGGGGGACGGACTAGCGGAGCGAATGAGCAGTTCTTC; cdr3_aa: CASSWGGRTSGANEQFF
j_call: TRBJ1-1; d_call: -; clone_size: -; v_call: TRBV28; cdr3_nt: TGTGCCAGCAGTTTAATAGGGGCGTTCACTGAAGCTTTCTTT; cdr3_aa: CASSLIGAFTEAFF
j_call: TRBJ2-1; d_call: -; clone_size: few; v_call: TRBV20-1; cdr3_nt: TGCAGTGCTAGAGATCTAGCGAGCTACAATGAGCAGTTCTTC; cdr3_aa: CSARDLASYNEQFF
j_call: TRBJ2-7; d_call: TRBD1; clone_size: few; v_call: TRBV5-1; cdr3_nt: TGCGCCAGCAGCTTGGTTGCGGGACAGGGGAATAACGAGCAGTACTTC; cdr3_aa: CASSLVAGQGNNEQYF
j_call: TRBJ1-2; d_call: -; clone_size: once; v_call: TRBV12-3/TRBV12-4; cdr3_nt: TGTGCCAGCAGCCGTCCAGCGGGCGGCAGGATTTATGGCTACACCTTC; cdr3_aa: CASSRPAGGRIYGYTF
j_call: TRBJ2-4; d_call: -; clone_size: -; v_call: TRBV12-3/TRBV12-4; cdr3_nt: TGTGCCAGCAGTCCCCCGGGACGGGCTTTCGATCAGTACTTC; cdr3_aa: CASSPPGRAFDQYF
j_call: TRBJ1-2; d_call: -; clone_size: -; v_call: TRBV12-3/TRBV12-4; cdr3_nt: TGTGCCAGCAGTTTGTGGGACACTTCTAACTATGGCTACACCTTC; cdr3_aa: CASSLWDTSNYGYTF
j_call: TRBJ1-4; d_call: -; clone_size: -; v_call: TRBV20-1; cdr3_nt: TGCAGTGCTAGTCGCAGGGATAATGAAAAACTGTTTTTT; cdr3_aa: CSASRRDNEKLFF
j_call: TRBJ1-4; d_call: TRBD1; clone_size: -; v_call: TRBV28; cdr3_nt: TGTGCCAGCTACTCGGGGACAGGGGGCGCTGGTGAAAAACTGTTTTTT; cdr3_aa: CASYSGTGGAGEKLFF
j_call: TRBJ2-7; d_call: TRBD2; clone_size: few; v_call: TRBV20-1; cdr3_nt: TGCAGTGCTAGCAGCGGGAGGAACTCCTACGAGCAGTACTTC; cdr3_aa: CSASSGRNSYEQYF
j_call: TRBJ2-2; d_call: -; clone_size: -; v_call: TRBV5-1; cdr3_nt: TGCGCCAGCAGCTTATCACGGGGGGCGCCGACCGGGGAGCTGTTTTTT; cdr3_aa: CASSLSRGAPTGELFF
j_call: TRBJ2-1; d_call: TRBD2; clone_size: -; v_call: TRBV6-4; cdr3_nt: TGTGCCAGCAGTAGACTAGCGGGAGGGGTAATTAATGAGCAGTTCTTC; cdr3_aa: CASSRLAGGVINEQFF